Below, 5 T cell receptor beta chains from the same sample are listed, as sequenced in a study of metastatic and nonmetastatic thyroid tumors (dated by TCRdb to 2020 to 2022). None of the patients had been given any treatment before thyroid surgery. The library was made by PCR. Sequencing was performed on an Illumina HiSeq 4000. TCRdb passed the public sequencing reads through fastp at Q25 and MiXCR, retaining productive beta sequences. This sample is represented by some 21,000 clones; about 25% of them were singletons. The top ten hold under 25% of the sample. The material sequenced was blood. The receptors were sampled from a female donor with papillary thyroid cancer or a benign thyroid nodule (not recorded which). Some clones in this sample may be carry-over from other donors' samples.

This chain joins TRBV6-2 or TRBV6-3 and TRBJ1-6; a possible D gene is TRBD1 (5 bases). The CDR3 runs 20 residues. Looked up from germline, CDR1 is MNHEY and CDR2 is SVGEGT. V gave up 0 bases and J gave up 1 base, with 19 bases separating them. CDR3 region: CASSYSKWDAAGSYNSPLHF. The CDR3 nucleotides are TGTGCCAGCAGTTACTCGAAGTGGGACGCGGCGGGATCCTATAATTCACCCCTCCACTTT.

This clone is medium-sized (0.01 to 0.1%) by share. The J gene is TRBJ2-3, the V gene TRBV6-4, with D possibly TRBD2 on 5 matching bases. The germline V and J ends were trimmed by 2 bases and 2 bases, with 14 bases remaining between them. The CDR3 is made up of 16 amino acids. Per the germline V gene, CDR1 is MRHNA and CDR2 is SNTAGT. The CDR3 nucleotides read TGTGCCAGCAGTGACAGTACCAGCGGTTTCACAGATACGCAGTATTTT. Its protein is CASSDSTSGFTDTQYF.

In its sample, this clone was seen many times. The chain employs TRBV12-3 or TRBV12-4 and TRBJ1-3, with D perhaps matching TRBD1 (5 bases). The CDR3 runs to 14 residues. With 3 bases removed from V and 2 bases from J, the gap between germline ends came to 8 bases. The chain's CDR3 is CASSFGTAGNTIYF. The CDR3, as DNA: TGTGCCAGCAGTTTTGGGACGGCTGGAAACACCATATATTTT.

This clone is labeled as medium-sized. The J gene is TRBJ1-1, the V gene TRBV9, with D possibly being TRBD1 (6 bases). The CDR3 runs 15 residues. CDR1 and CDR2 (germline): SGDLS, YYNGEE. Trimming left V 4 bases short and J 3 bases short, with 16 bases between. The CDR3 DNA reads TGTGCCAGCAGCCTTCGGACAGTTTTAGACACTGAAGCTTTCTTT. Its protein product is CASSLRTVLDTEAFF.

There are many counts of this clone. The chain uses TRBV12-3 or TRBV12-4 and TRBJ1-6; D call uncertain. V lost 1 base and J lost 10, with 14 bases in between. The CDR3 runs 15 residues. The CDR3 is CASSLGGGSGSPLHF. The CDR3 region has the DNA TGTGCCAGCAGTTTAGGTGGAGGGTCTGGGTCACCCCTCCACTTT.